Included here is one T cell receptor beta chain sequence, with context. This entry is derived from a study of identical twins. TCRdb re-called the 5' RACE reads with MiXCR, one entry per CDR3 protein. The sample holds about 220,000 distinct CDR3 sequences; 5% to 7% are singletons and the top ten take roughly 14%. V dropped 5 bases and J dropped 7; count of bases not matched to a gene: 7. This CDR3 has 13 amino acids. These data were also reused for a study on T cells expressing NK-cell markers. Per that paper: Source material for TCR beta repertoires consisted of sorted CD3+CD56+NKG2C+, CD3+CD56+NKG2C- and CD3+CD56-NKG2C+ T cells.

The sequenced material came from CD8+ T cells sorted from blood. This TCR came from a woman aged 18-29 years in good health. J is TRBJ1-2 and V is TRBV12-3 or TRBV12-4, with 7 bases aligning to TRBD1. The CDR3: CASSRTSGGGYTF. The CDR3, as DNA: TGTGCCAGCAGTCGTACCTCAGGGGGTGGCTACACCTTC.